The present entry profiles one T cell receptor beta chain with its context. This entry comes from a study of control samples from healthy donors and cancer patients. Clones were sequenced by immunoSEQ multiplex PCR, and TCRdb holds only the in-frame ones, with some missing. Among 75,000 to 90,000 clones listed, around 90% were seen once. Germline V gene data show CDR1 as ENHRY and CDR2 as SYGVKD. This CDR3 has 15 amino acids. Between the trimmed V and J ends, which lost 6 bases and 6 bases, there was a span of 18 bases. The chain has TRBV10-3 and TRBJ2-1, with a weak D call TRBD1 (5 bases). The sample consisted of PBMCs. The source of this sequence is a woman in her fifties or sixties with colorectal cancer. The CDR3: CAISGLSQGTNEQFF. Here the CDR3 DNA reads TGTGCCATCAGCGGGCTTAGTCAGGGAACCAATGAGCAGTTCTTC.